This T cell receptor (beta chain) was retrieved from a study of identical twins. Healthy Caucasians made up all donors. This clonotype showed up just a few times. cDNA carried unique molecular identifiers, and a universal primer site was added by template switching. TCRdb recomputed calls from the 5' RACE reads with MiXCR, one row per CDR3 protein. The sample has about 330,000 distinct CDR3 sequences, roughly an eighth seen once. The sample also formed part of further work on yellow fever vaccine responses in identical twins.

The specimen sequenced was CD8+ T cells sorted from blood. This TCR was sampled from a woman aged 18-30 years in good health.

The chain's CDR3 is CASSLGVSGANEQFF. CDR3 sequence (DNA): TGTGCCAGCAGCTTAGGAGTATCGGGGGCAAATGAGCAGTTCTTC. V is TRBV7-6 and J is TRBJ2-1, with D tentatively TRBD1 or TRBD2 (6 bases each). Trimming left V 1 base short and J 7 bases short, with 14 bases between. Germline V gene sequence: CDR1 SGHVS, CDR2 FNYEAQ. The CDR3 runs to 15 residues.